This T cell receptor beta chain is drawn from a study of blood T cell repertoires in COVID-19. TCRdb's table, derived via immunoSEQ multiplex PCR, lists solely in-frame clones and lacks some. The sample lists 150,000 or so clones, roughly 85% occurring once. CDR3 length: 13 residues. CDR1 is SGHVS and CDR2 is FQNEAQ in the germline V gene. V was cut by 4 bases and J by 1 base, with 7 bases left in between. This clonotype was sampled from a human donor in a cohort sampled during active COVID-19. The sequencing sample was made of peripheral blood. V usage is TRBV7-8 and J usage is TRBJ2-5; D gene uncertain. In nucleotides, the CDR3 is TGTGCCAGCAGCTCCCTGGCCCAAGAGACCCAGTACTTC. Amino acids: CASSSLAQETQYF.